This TCR beta chain was captured by sequencing in a study of blood T cell repertoires in COVID-19. Study-wide context: The United States, Italy and Spain were the sources of the acute and convalescent COVID-19 samples. T cells, B-cell-depleted T cells, or PBMCs supplied cDNA or gDNA.

The CDR3 is made up of 13 amino acids. The germline CDR1 and CDR2 sequences are SEHNR and FQNEAQ (reference sequence). V was cut by 3 bases and J by 1 base, with 6 bases left in between. In the original workflow: For nucleated cells, counts were estimated from reference gene primer amplification. Using immunoSEQ multiplex PCR, the repertoire was profiled, and TCRdb retains in-frame clones only, with some absent. The DNA was the basis for D and trimming; V, J and clone size are from that table. The table records a few hundred thousand clones, roughly 90% of them present only once. Seattle participants joined during active infection and were tracked over time.

The receptor comes from a woman aged 25-40 years with COVID-19, enrolled during active disease. Sequenced material: peripheral blood. The chain combines TRBV7-9 with TRBJ1-2; D unresolved. CDR3 amino acids: CASSFGINYGYTF. The CDR3 DNA reads as TGTGCCAGCAGCTTCGGGATTAACTATGGCTACACCTTC.